The 13 T cell receptor beta chains below all came from one sample that was sequenced in a study of T-cell reconstitution after alpha-beta-depleted transplantation in children. Unique molecular identifiers tagged the TCRbeta library. One entry per CDR3 protein results from TCRdb running MiXCR on the PCR reads. The sample includes 200,000 to 300,000 distinct CDR3 sequences, roughly 7.7% of them seen just once. The sample was PBMCs, mostly from graft donor cells, taken 180 days after TCRalphabeta/CD19-depleted stem cell transplant. These receptors all stem from a male patient between 10 and 17 years old who had a stem cell transplant for acute lymphoblastic leukemia, so the T cells may come from the graft donor.

This clonotype was observed a few times. The V call is TRBV5-5, the J call TRBJ2-1; TRBD2 matches 7 bases. This CDR3 contains 15 residues. Losses at the gene ends were 2 bases for V and 7 bases for J; bases not matched to a gene: 9. Germline V gene sequence: CDR1 SGHKS, CDR2 YYEKEE (reference sequence). CDR3 DNA: TGTGCCAGCAGCTTAACTAGTGTGGGGGGGAATGAGCAGTTCTTC. It yields the protein CASSLTSVGGNEQFF.

This clonotype was recorded at least ten times. V gene TRBV7-6 combines with J gene TRBJ1-1, with 8 bases that match TRBD1. The length of the CDR3 is 17 residues. V was clipped by 0 bases and J by 5 bases; unmatched bases: 11. CDR1 is SGHVS and CDR2 is FNYEAQ in the germline V gene. The CDR3 nucleotides read TGTGCCAGCAGCTTAGCCGATAGAGTGACAGGGGCTACTGAAGCTTTCTTT. Translated: CASSLADRVTGATEAFF.

The table lists this clonotype with many counts. The rearrangement uses TRBV5-1 and TRBJ2-7, with D possibly matching TRBD1 (6 bases). V was cut by 0 bases and J by 1 base, with 8 bases left in between. This CDR3 has 14 residues. Germline CDR1 is SGHRS and CDR2 is YFSETQ. The DNA of the CDR3 is TGCGCCAGCAGCTTGGGGCAGGGGTCCTACGAGCAGTACTTC. Amino acid sequence: CASSLGQGSYEQYF.

This clonotype occurred many times. V gene TRBV5-1 combines with J gene TRBJ2-6, with TRBD1 matching over 7 bases. V dropped 0 bases and J dropped 0; count of bases not matched to a gene: 9. Germline loops: CDR1 SGHRS, CDR2 YFSETQ. This CDR3 region has 19 residues. CDR3 sequence (DNA): TGCGCCAGCAGCTTGGGGGGACAGCTTACGGTCTCTGGGGCCAACGTCCTGACTTTC. As protein: CASSLGGQLTVSGANVLTF.

There are a few counts of this clonotype. The V call is TRBV12-3 or TRBV12-4, the J call TRBJ2-5; maybe TRBD2 (6 bases). CDR3 length equals 15 residues. V gave up 6 bases and J gave up 5 bases, with 19 bases separating them. The CDR3 DNA sequence: TGTGCCAGCAGGTCCGGGGGAACCCGGGGGGAGACCCAGTACTTC. This gives the protein CASRSGGTRGETQYF.

This clonotype was detected ten times or more. This chain connects TRBV5-1 to TRBJ2-7, with 7 bases fitting TRBD2. With 3 bases clipped from V and 2 bases from J, the junction kept 5 bases outside the gene matches. Per germline, CDR1 SGHRS and CDR2 YFSETQ. This CDR3 region has 14 residues. The CDR3 coding sequence is TGCGCCAGCAGCTCAGGACTAGGGGCCTACGAGCAGTACTTC. It translates to CASSSGLGAYEQYF.

Many counts were recorded for this clonotype. This sequence joins TRBV7-9 and TRBJ1-5; weak D call: TRBD1 (5 bases). The germline V gene has CDR1 SEHNR and CDR2 FQNEAQ (reference sequence). The V and J ends lost 5 bases and 12 bases respectively, with 14 bases between them. The CDR3 extends over 12 amino acids. As DNA, the CDR3 is TGTGCCAGCAGCATCCGGGACTCTATCCAGCATTTT. Translated, it gives CASSIRDSIQHF. Full variable domain (missing parts from reference TRBV7-9 and TRBJ1-5): DTGVSQNPRHKITKRGQNVTFRCDPISEHNRLYWYRQTLGQGPEFLTYFQNEAQLEKSRLLSDRFSAERPKGSFSTLEIQRTEQGDSAMYLCASSIRDSIQHFGDGTRLSIL.

This clonotype was counted at least ten times. The V gene is TRBV20-1, the J gene TRBJ2-1, with 9 nucleotides matching TRBD2. Germline V gene sequence: CDR1 DFQATT, CDR2 SNEGSKA (reference sequence). J lost 0 bases, V lost 0 bases, and 3 bases had no gene match. The CDR3 runs 16 residues. The CDR3, as DNA: TGCAGTGCTAGAGATAGCGGGGGCCCCTCCTACAATGAGCAGTTCTTC. Its translation is CSARDSGGPSYNEQFF.

This clonotype was found many times. The rearrangement uses TRBV7-2 and TRBJ2-4; 9 bases agree with TRBD2. CDR1 is SGHTA, CDR2 FQGNSA, per germline. V lost 0 bases, J lost 6 bases, and 3 bases stayed unmatched. The CDR3 extends over 15 amino acids. This chain's CDR3 is CASSLAAGGGNIQYF. The CDR3 DNA follows: TGTGCCAGCAGCTTAGCAGCGGGGGGCGGAAACATTCAGTACTTC.

This clonotype has a count of ten or more. The chain links TRBV4-3 to TRBJ1-1; the match to TRBD1 covers 8 bases. The ends lost 0 bases at V and 1 base at J; junction bases unmatched: 7. Looked up from germline, CDR1 is LGHNA and CDR2 is YSLEER. The length of the CDR3 is 17 residues. Here the CDR3 DNA reads TGCGCCAGCAGCCAAGATCGGACAGGGTTTAAGAACACTGAAGCTTTCTTT. Translation gives CASSQDRTGFKNTEAFF.

In its sample, this clonotype was seen many times. The gene calls are TRBV29-1 and TRBJ1-1; perhaps TRBD1 as D (5 bases). V lost 6 bases, J lost 0 bases, and 23 bases lay in between. This CDR3 comprises 17 residues. Germline V gene lookup returns CDR1 SQVTM and CDR2 ANQGSEA. The CDR3 bases are TGCAGCGTAGACGACGACGGAACATGGGGCATGAACACTGAAGCTTTCTTT. Translating gives CSVDDDGTWGMNTEAFF.

This clonotype was observed at least ten times. This sequence joins TRBV9 and TRBJ2-2; D not certain. Trimming took off 0 bases at V and 7 bases at J, with 7 bases between the two ends. The CDR3 sequence is 13 residues long. Germline values: CDR1 SGDLS, CDR2 YYNGEE. The CDR3 nucleotides read TGTGCCAGCAGCGTAGGAGTAGTCGGGGAGCTGTTTTTT. Translated, it gives CASSVGVVGELFF.

There are many counts of this clonotype. The chain is built from TRBV27 and TRBJ1-5; the D is unclear. Germline CDR1 and CDR2: MNHEY and SMNVEV (reference sequence). The V gene lost 0 bases and the J gene lost 11 bases, with 14 bases spanning the gap. This CDR3 has 14 residues. CDR3 loop: CASSLSIGTGAQHF. The CDR3 DNA sequence: TGTGCCAGCAGTTTATCGATAGGAACCGGAGCCCAGCATTTT.